This passage covers 29 T cell receptor beta chains from one sample sequenced in a study of blood T cell repertoires in COVID-19 (dated by TCRdb to 2020 to 2021). The method was the immunoSEQ multiplex PCR assay. TCRdb re-hosts the immuneACCESS table, in-frame sequences only. Its copies lack some clones; in the studies checked, an unresolved V gene accounts for under half of them, and the cause for the rest is not known. Across this sample there are roughly 250,000 clones, with 75% to 95% seen only once. Approximately 2.6% of the sample is in the top ten clones. What was sequenced was peripheral blood. The receptors here all came from a person aged 18 to 30 with COVID-19, enrolled during active disease.

The rearrangement joins TRBV24-1 to TRBJ1-3, with 8 bases lining up with TRBD1. The CDR3 is 17 amino acids. The V gene's germline CDR1 is KGHDR and CDR2 SFDVKD. J gave up 0 bases and V 4 bases, and 7 bases lay outside the gene matches. CDR3 nucleotides: TGTGCCACCAGTGAACTAGACAGGGGTCGCTCTGGAAACACCATATATTTT. It yields the protein CATSELDRGRSGNTIYF.

The gene calls are TRBV6-2 or TRBV6-3 and TRBJ2-7; perhaps TRBD2 as D (6 bases). The length of the CDR3 is 11 residues. Germline V gives CDR1 MNHEY, CDR2 SVGEGT. Trimming pared 4 bases from V and 6 bases from J, leaving 7 bases between. CDR3 sequence: CASSSGGEQYF. Written as DNA, the CDR3 is TGTGCCAGCAGTTCCGGGGGCGAGCAGTACTTC.

This clone was observed a single time. The chain couples TRBV9 to TRBJ2-2, with a weak D call TRBD1 (6 bases). CDR1 and CDR2 from the germline V gene are SGDLS and YYNGEE. Trimming removed 3 bases at V and 7 bases at J, with 10 bases between. The CDR3 length is 13 residues. The CDR3 DNA reads as TGTGCCAGCAGCGACAGGGACGGCGGGGAGCTGTTTTTT. Protein: CASSDRDGGELFF.

The V and J genes are TRBV19 and TRBJ1-1; possible D gene TRBD1, 6 bases. CDR3 length equals 14 residues. Germline CDR1 is LNHDA and CDR2 is SQIVND (reference sequence). V was shortened by 6 bases and J by 6 bases, with 17 bases between the two germline ends. DNA of the CDR3: TGTGCCAGTAGCGATGCGGGGGGCTGGTCTGAAGCTTTCTTT. Translating it yields CASSDAGGWSEAFF.

V is TRBV11-1 and J is TRBJ2-5, with 9 bases fitting TRBD2. V shed 1 base and J 4 bases; nucleotides not matched to a gene: 4. Looked up from germline, CDR1 is SGHAT and CDR2 is FQDESV (reference sequence). CDR3 length equals 15 residues. CDR3 in amino acids: CASSLGLAARETQYF. CDR3 DNA: TGTGCCAGCAGCTTAGGACTAGCGGCCCGAGAGACCCAGTACTTC.

The genes are TRBV7-2 and TRBJ2-3; D not resolved. The CDR3 is 15 residues long. Germline CDR1 and CDR2: SGHTA and FQGNSA. Trimming shortened V by 3 bases and J by 1 base, and 11 bases separated the two germline ends. The CDR3 DNA follows: TGTGCCAGCAGCTTCACTGCCATACGCACAGATACGCAGTATTTT. Translation: CASSFTAIRTDTQYF.

The chain joins TRBV12-3 or TRBV12-4 to TRBJ2-3; possible D gene TRBD2, 5 bases. The V end lost 7 bases, the J end lost 1 base, and 9 bases lay between the germline ends. The CDR3 consists of 13 residues. CDR3 DNA sequence: TGTGCCAGCAAACTCGGGGGCACAGATACGCAGTATTTT. Protein product: CASKLGGTDTQYF.

Concerning this clone itself: The same CDR3 is also encoded by other DNA sequences in this sample. This chain uses TRBV18 with TRBJ2-5; 7 nucleotides match TRBD1. This CDR3 is 13 amino acids long. Germline CDR1 is KGHSH and CDR2 is LQKENI. The junction had 6 bases not matched to a gene; V was cut back by 6 bases and J by 5 bases. The CDR3 region has the DNA TGTGCCAGCTCTCCGGGGACAGAGGAGACCCAGTACTTC. It specifies CASSPGTEETQYF.

This chain uses TRBV29-1 with TRBJ2-1; possibly TRBD1 for D (6 bases). Germline values: CDR1 SQVTM, CDR2 ANQGSEA. The CDR3 has 15 amino acids. V was clipped by 7 bases and J by 5 bases, with 21 bases between them. Written as DNA, the CDR3 is TGCAGCGCAAACGAAGGGTTTAGGGGGAACAATGAGCAGTTCTTC. Translated, it gives CSANEGFRGNNEQFF.

The gene calls are TRBV30 and TRBJ2-1, with D hard to call. The germline V gene encodes CDR1 GTSNPN and CDR2 SVGIG (reference sequence). The CDR3 runs 13 residues. The V gene lost 0 bases and the J gene lost 10 bases, with 13 bases spanning the gap. The DNA for the CDR3 is TGTGCCTGGAGTGTACAGAGTGGCACCGAGCAGTTCTTC. Residues: CAWSVQSGTEQFF.

The gene calls are TRBV2 and TRBJ1-1; weak D call: TRBD1 (6 bases). Trimming pared 11 bases from V and 5 bases from J, leaving 15 bases between. In germline, CDR1 is SNHLY, CDR2 FYNNEI. The CDR3 totals 12 residues. CDR3 protein: CAAAQGGTEAFF. The DNA for the CDR3 is TGTGCCGCCGCACAGGGAGGGACTGAAGCTTTCTTT. Complete variable domain (other parts from reference TRBV2 and TRBJ1-1): EPEVTQTPSHQVTQMGQEVILRCVPISNHLYFYWYRQILGQKVEFLVSFYNNEISEKSEIFDDQFSVERPDGSNFTLKIRSTKLEDSAMYFCAAAQGGTEAFFGQGTRLTVV.

This clone is a singleton in its sample. This chain uses TRBV5-1 with TRBJ2-7; 7 bases match TRBD1. After removal of 2 bases from V and 2 bases from J, the junction contained 4 bases not matched to a gene. CDR3 length equals 14 residues. Germline V gene lookup returns CDR1 SGHRS and CDR2 YFSETQ. The CDR3 nucleotides are TGCGCCAGCAGCTTCGCGACAGGGCCCTACGAGCAGTACTTC. Translation: CASSFATGPYEQYF. Based on the CDR3 plus reference TRBV5-1 and TRBJ2-7, the full variable domain is KAGVTQTPRYLIKTRGQQVTLSCSPISGHRSVSWYQQTPGQGLQFLFEYFSETQRNKGNFPGRFSGRQFSNSRSEMNVSTLELGDSALYLCASSFATGPYEQYFGPGTRLTVT.

V gene TRBV6-6 combines with J gene TRBJ2-1; TRBD2 matches at 12 bases. The V gene end was trimmed by 2 bases and the J gene end by 4 bases; junction bases not matched to a gene: 0. Looked up from germline, CDR1 is MNHNY and CDR2 is SVGAGI (reference sequence). This CDR3 region has 15 residues. As DNA, the CDR3 is TGTGCCAGCAGTTACGGACTAGCGGGGTACAATGAGCAGTTCTTC. It translates to CASSYGLAGYNEQFF.

The rearrangement uses TRBV28 and TRBJ1-1; 8 bases align to TRBD1. Germline CDR1 MDHEN, CDR2 SYDVKM. Trimming removed 6 bases from V and 7 bases from J; junction bases left unmatched: 16. CDR3 size: 16 residues. The CDR3 sequence is CASSLAPTGDEGEAFF. CDR3 nucleotides: TGTGCCAGCAGCCTGGCCCCGACAGGGGATGAGGGTGAAGCTTTCTTT.

The chain links TRBV6-2 or TRBV6-3 to TRBJ1-1; 7 bases are shared with TRBD1. Germline V gene data show CDR1 as MNHEY and CDR2 as SVGEGT. Trimming took 2 bases from V and 1 from J; bases not matched to a gene: 1. The CDR3 is 14 residues long. The CDR3 coding sequence is TGTGCCAGCAGTTACGGGACAGCGAACACTGAAGCTTTCTTT. It codes for CASSYGTANTEAFF.

The rearrangement uses TRBV14 and TRBJ2-7; D is possibly TRBD1 (5 bases). In germline, CDR1 is SGHDN, CDR2 FVKESK. Trimming shortened V by 1 base and J by 4 bases, and 11 bases separated the two germline ends. The CDR3 is 14 residues long. As DNA, the CDR3 is TGTGCCAGCAGCCAAGGGCAGGGCAGGTACGAGCAGTACTTC. Amino acid sequence: CASSQGQGRYEQYF.

The chain links TRBV4-1 to TRBJ2-7; 9 positions agree with TRBD2. This CDR3 contains 14 residues. V gave up 6 bases and J gave up 4 bases; unmatched junction bases: 7. Per the germline V gene, CDR1 is MGHRA and CDR2 is YSYEKL. CDR3 sequence: CASSPTSGAYEQYF. The CDR3 DNA reads as TGCGCCAGCAGTCCGACTAGCGGAGCGTACGAGCAGTACTTC.

The CDR3 nucleotides read TGTGCCAGCAGACACGGGACACATAACACCGGGGAGCTGTTTTTT. Its translation is CASRHGTHNTGELFF. This chain connects TRBV28 to TRBJ2-2, with D tentatively TRBD1 (6 bases). The CDR3 has 15 amino acids. V lost 6 bases, J lost 2 bases, and 13 bases lay in between. Germline CDR1 MDHEN, CDR2 SYDVKM.

The chain employs TRBV10-2 and TRBJ2-5, with a possible D match to TRBD2 (5 bases). The CDR3 extends over 13 amino acids. V lost 6 bases to trimming and J lost 5 bases, with 13 bases between them. Per the germline V gene, CDR1 is WSHSY and CDR2 is SAAADI. CDR3 region: CASRGSSYETQYF. The DNA for the CDR3 is TGCGCCAGCAGGGGGTCTAGCTACGAGACCCAGTACTTC.

The chain couples TRBV7-9 to TRBJ2-7; TRBD1 is a possible D gene (6 bases). Germline V gene lookup returns CDR1 SEHNR and CDR2 FQNEAQ (reference sequence). V lost 5 bases, J lost 3 bases, and 14 bases lay in between. The CDR3 length is 14 residues. DNA for the CDR3: TGTGCCAGCAGCCCTTGGACAGCAAACTACGAGCAGTACTTC. Its translation: CASSPWTANYEQYF.

The V call is TRBV27, the J call TRBJ2-7; 9 nucleotides match TRBD1. This CDR3 spans 16 amino acids. Trimming cost V 6 bases and J 3 bases; bases outside gene matches: 12. Germline V gene data show CDR1 as MNHEY and CDR2 as SMNVEV (reference sequence). CDR3 amino acids: CASRLTGGAGDYEQYF. CDR3 sequence (DNA): TGTGCCAGCAGATTAACAGGGGGCGCAGGGGACTACGAGCAGTACTTC.

The chain has TRBV11-1 and TRBJ2-6, with D possibly matching TRBD1 (6 bases). There are 15 residues in the CDR3. Germline V gene data show CDR1 as SGHAT and CDR2 as FQDESV (reference sequence). V shed 4 bases and J shed 2 bases, with 9 bases lying between them. The CDR3 region is CASSSGDTGANVLTF. The CDR3 DNA sequence: TGTGCCAGCAGCTCCGGGGACACTGGGGCCAACGTCCTGACTTTC.

The CDR3 region is CASSLTGGQETQYF. The DNA of the CDR3 is TGCGCCAGCAGCTTGACGGGGGGCCAAGAGACCCAGTACTTC. V is TRBV5-1 and J is TRBJ2-5; 7 nucleotides match TRBD2. With V trimmed by 1 base and J by 1 base, 1 base remained unmatched. The CDR3 is made up of 14 amino acids. The germline V gene has CDR1 SGHRS and CDR2 YFSETQ.

In its sample, this clone was seen a few times. V and J are TRBV3-1 (or the pseudogene TRBV3-2) and TRBJ2-7; D may be TRBD2 (6 bases). The V and J ends lost 0 bases and 4 bases respectively, with 7 bases between them. Germline CDR1 is LGHDT and CDR2 is YNNKEL (reference sequence). The length of the CDR3 is 13 residues. CDR3 in DNA: TGTGCCAGCAGCCAAGATCGGGAGTACGAGCAGTACTTC. It translates to CASSQDREYEQYF.

The chain recombines TRBV25-1 with TRBJ2-7; D not certain. The CDR3 has 11 amino acids. V lost 4 bases to trimming and J lost 3 bases, with 4 bases between them. The germline V gene has CDR1 MGHDK and CDR2 SYGVNS. CDR3 coding DNA: TGTGCCAGCAGTGCCAACTACGAGCAGTACTTC. Protein: CASSANYEQYF.

This chain uses TRBV27 with TRBJ1-2; D is unclear. V was pared by 5 bases and J by 4 bases, with 11 bases between. The CDR3 runs to 13 residues. CDR1 and CDR2 (germline): MNHEY, SMNVEV (reference sequence). CDR3 nucleotide sequence: TGTGCCAGCAGTATTACAGCAACCTATGGCTACACCTTC. Its protein is CASSITATYGYTF.

This CDR3 reads CASTPIPRQGVSYTF. The DNA of the CDR3 is TGTGCCAGCACCCCGATTCCCAGACAGGGGGTGAGCTACACCTTC. The genes are TRBV6-4 and TRBJ1-2; 9 bases map to TRBD1. The germline gives CDR1 MRHNA, CDR2 SNTAGT. The V segment lost 7 bases and the J segment 9 bases; nucleotides outside the gene matches: 15. CDR3 size: 15 residues.

The table lists this clone with a count of one. V is TRBV12-5 and J is TRBJ2-7; TRBD2 might be the D (6 bases). This CDR3 spans 16 amino acids. The V and J ends lost 4 bases and 0 bases respectively, with 16 bases between them. CDR1 and CDR2 from the germline V gene are LGHNT and FRNRAP. The CDR3 DNA is TGTGCTAGTGGTTCCTTGCTTGGGGGGAGCTCCTACGAGCAGTACTTC. Amino acids: CASGSLLGGSSYEQYF.

This CDR3 reads CASSGTGGIPTNYGYTF. The DNA for the CDR3 is TGTGCCAGCAGCGGGACAGGGGGCATCCCGACTAACTATGGCTACACCTTC. This chain links TRBV9 with TRBJ1-2; 11 bases fit TRBD1. The V gene's germline CDR1 is SGDLS and CDR2 YYNGEE. This CDR3 is 17 amino acids long. V lost 3 bases, J lost 0 bases, and 7 bases stayed unmatched. The full variable domain, with the rest looked up from reference TRBV9 and TRBJ1-2, is DSGVTQTPKHLITATGQRVTLRCSPRSGDLSVYWYQQSLDQGLQFLIQYYNGEERAKGNILERFSAQQFPDLHSELNLSSLELGDSALYFCASSGTGGIPTNYGYTFGSGTRLTVV.